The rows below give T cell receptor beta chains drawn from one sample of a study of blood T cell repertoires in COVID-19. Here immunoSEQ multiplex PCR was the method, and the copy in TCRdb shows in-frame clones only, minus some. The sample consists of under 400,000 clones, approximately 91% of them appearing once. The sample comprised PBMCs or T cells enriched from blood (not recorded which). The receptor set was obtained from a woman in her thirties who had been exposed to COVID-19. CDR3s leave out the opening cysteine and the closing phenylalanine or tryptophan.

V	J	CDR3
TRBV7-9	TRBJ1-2	ASSLTGGIQGYT
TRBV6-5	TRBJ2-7	ASRLNRVWYEQY
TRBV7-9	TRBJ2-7	ASSPSGTGGSEQY
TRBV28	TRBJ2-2	ASSLSASGRITGELF
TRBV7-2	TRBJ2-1	ASSLERWQGALNEQF
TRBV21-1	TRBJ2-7	ASSKFRESGGPTSYEQY
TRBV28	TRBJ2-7	ASSFLGSMDRGYEQY
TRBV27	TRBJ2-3	ASSLRTSGTDTQY
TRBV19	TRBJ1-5	ASKADRASNQPQH
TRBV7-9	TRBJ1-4	ASSLGPLGNNEKLF
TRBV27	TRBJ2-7	ASSSGLAGYEQY
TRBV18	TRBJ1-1	ASSQKPGQGLGEAF
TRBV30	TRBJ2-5	AWSGLAGEQTQY
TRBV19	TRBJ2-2	ASSMWGGRKSGELF
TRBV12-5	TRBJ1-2	ASGLGRGLYT
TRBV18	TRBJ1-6	ASSPRGPRDSPLH
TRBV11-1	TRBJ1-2	ASSLPGQNYGYT